This passage covers 25 T cell receptor beta chains from one sample sequenced in a study of T cell changes during pregnancy in multiple sclerosis. Profiling relied on immunoSEQ multiplex PCR, and the TCRdb table lists in-frame clones only, not all of them. Among tens of thousands of clones, about 90% were seen once, and the ten largest hold roughly 0.7%. Specimen: CD4+ T cells from peripheral blood mononuclear cells, collected in the first trimester of pregnancy. All receptors come from a female donor with multiple sclerosis, enrolled in a pregnancy study.

The rearrangement uses TRBV5-1 and TRBJ1-4, with 10 bases lining up with TRBD1. This CDR3 region has 15 residues. J was trimmed by 7 bases and V by 0 bases; bases with no gene match: 3. The V gene's germline CDR1 is SGHRS and CDR2 YFSETQ. CDR3 residues: CASSLDGTGAEKLFF. DNA of the CDR3: TGCGCCAGCAGCTTGGATGGGACAGGGGCTGAAAAACTGTTTTTT.

The rearrangement joins TRBV14 to TRBJ1-3; TRBD1 matches at 9 bases. CDR3 length: 21 residues. Looked up from germline, CDR1 is SGHDN and CDR2 is FVKESK. V lost 2 bases, J lost 0 bases, and 17 bases stayed unmatched. The chain's CDR3 is CASSQRGLRDRDVDSGNTIYF. The CDR3 DNA reads TGTGCCAGCAGCCAACGGGGCCTCCGGGACAGGGATGTGGACTCTGGAAACACCATATATTTT.

The J gene is TRBJ2-7, the V gene TRBV20-1; D not certain. The CDR3 loop spans 11 amino acids. Trimming removed 5 bases from V and 6 bases from J, with 11 bases in between. Germline values: CDR1 DFQATT, CDR2 SNEGSKA (reference sequence). The CDR3 DNA follows: TGCAGTGCTCAGAGGAGAGGCGAGCAGTACTTC. Amino acid sequence: CSAQRRGEQYF.

This clone was seen once. V and J are TRBV7-9 and TRBJ1-4; tentatively, D is TRBD1 (6 bases). The germline gives CDR1 SEHNR, CDR2 FQNEAQ (reference sequence). CDR3 length: 14 amino acids. The V gene lost 5 bases and the J gene lost 5 bases, with 12 bases spanning the gap. The CDR3 sequence: CASSLGGANEKLFF. CDR3 nucleotides: TGTGCCAGCAGCCTCGGGGGGGCCAATGAAAAACTGTTTTTT.

The V call is TRBV4-1, the J call TRBJ1-2; 8 nucleotides match TRBD1. CDR1 and CDR2 (germline): MGHRA, YSYEKL. This CDR3 has 15 residues. V shed 1 base and J 8 bases; nucleotides not matched to a gene: 9. The CDR3 here is CASSQGGQGLYGYTF. The CDR3 coding sequence is TGCGCCAGCAGCCAAGGTGGACAGGGCCTTTACGGCTACACCTTC.

The chain has TRBV11-2 and TRBJ1-2, with TRBD1 as a possible D gene (5 bases). V lost 1 base and J lost 8, with 11 bases in between. The germline CDR1 and CDR2 sequences are SGHAT and FQNNGV. The CDR3 contains 13 residues. CDR3 in amino acids: CASSLVLGEGYTF. For the CDR3, the DNA is TGTGCCAGCAGCTTAGTTCTAGGGGAAGGCTACACCTTC.

V gene TRBV6-6 combines with J gene TRBJ1-5, with TRBD1 matching 7 bases. V lost 6 bases to trimming and J lost 6 bases; unmatched junction nucleotides: 8. The germline CDR1 and CDR2 sequences are MNHNY and SVGAGI (reference sequence). The CDR3 extends over 14 amino acids. CDR3 nucleotide sequence: TGTGCCAGCAGCCATACAGGGGTCGGTCAGCCCCAGCATTTT. Its translation: CASSHTGVGQPQHF.

The chain uses TRBV7-2 and TRBJ2-3; tentatively, D is TRBD2 (6 bases). Deletions cut 6 bases from V and 0 bases from J, with 10 bases between. Germline CDR1 reads SGHTA; CDR2 reads FQGNSA. The CDR3 sequence is 14 residues long. CDR3 in amino acids: CASRTGVSTDTQYF. In DNA, the CDR3 is TGTGCCAGCAGGACGGGGGTTAGCACAGATACGCAGTATTTT.

This rearrangement joins TRBV7-2 to TRBJ1-6, with 7 positions matching TRBD1. V lost 4 bases, J lost 10 bases, and 10 bases stayed unmatched. Germline CDR1 reads SGHTA; CDR2 reads FQGNSA. The CDR3 runs 15 residues. In nucleotides, the CDR3 is TGTGCCAGCAGCTCCAGGGGGTCTCCGGGGTCACCCCTCCACTTT. Amino acid sequence: CASSSRGSPGSPLHF.

The V gene is TRBV7-2, the J gene TRBJ2-7; D is possibly TRBD1 (6 bases). Trimming pared 5 bases from V and 4 bases from J, leaving 18 bases between. Per germline, CDR1 SGHTA and CDR2 FQGNSA. CDR3 length: 15 amino acids. DNA of the CDR3: TGTGCCAGCAGCCTCCAGACAGGAGTGGCGTACGAGCAGTACTTC. It translates to CASSLQTGVAYEQYF.

This clone was seen a single time. The CDR3 DNA follows: TGTGCCTGGAGTGTACTAAATGAGCAGTTCTTC. It yields the protein CAWSVLNEQFF. This chain joins TRBV30 and TRBJ2-1; D is unresolved. The CDR3 covers 11 residues. The V gene's germline CDR1 is GTSNPN and CDR2 SVGIG (reference sequence). V lost 0 bases, J lost 7 bases, and 4 bases lay in between.

V usage is TRBV29-1 and J usage is TRBJ2-5; D possibly corresponds to TRBD1 (5 bases). This CDR3 is built from 15 residues. Germline V gene data show CDR1 as SQVTM and CDR2 as ANQGSEA. Deletions cut 2 bases from V and 5 bases from J, with 18 bases between. In DNA, the CDR3 is TGCAGCGTTGAACCCCCGACAGCCCGCCGGGAGACCCAGTACTTC. This encodes CSVEPPTARRETQYF.

The chain carries TRBV13 and TRBJ2-5; TRBD2 agrees at 8 bases. Trimming took 2 bases from V and 4 from J; bases not matched to a gene: 0. CDR1 is PRHDT, CDR2 FYEKMQ, per germline (reference sequence). CDR3 size: 13 residues. CDR3 sequence: CASSLSGGETQYF. In DNA, the CDR3 is TGTGCCAGCAGCTTAAGCGGGGGAGAGACCCAGTACTTC.

CDR3 coding DNA: TGCGCCAGCAGCCAACGACTAGCGGGAGACTACCAAACCTACGAGCAGTACTTC. Its protein product is CASSQRLAGDYQTYEQYF. The chain links TRBV4-3 to TRBJ2-7; 12 nucleotides align to TRBD2. The CDR3 runs to 18 residues. Looked up from germline, CDR1 is LGHNA and CDR2 is YSLEER. With V trimmed by 2 bases and J by 2 bases, 10 bases remained unmatched.

The rearrangement joins TRBV7-6 to TRBJ2-1; D is unresolved. Germline V gene sequence: CDR1 SGHVS, CDR2 FNYEAQ. The V end lost 3 bases, the J end lost 9 bases, and 6 bases lay between the germline ends. The CDR3 totals 11 residues. CDR3 sequence reads: CASSLEIEQFF. CDR3 coding DNA: TGTGCCAGCAGCTTGGAGATTGAGCAGTTCTTC. The full variable domain, with the rest looked up from reference TRBV7-6 and TRBJ2-1, is GAGVSQSPRYKVTKRGQDVALRCDPISGHVSLYWYRQALGQGPEFLTYFNYEAQQDKSGLPNDRFSAERPEGSISTLTIQRTEQRDSAMYRCASSLEIEQFFGPGTRLTVL.

In this sample, this clone turned up a few times. This sequence joins TRBV30 and TRBJ1-1, with D possibly matching TRBD1 (5 bases). CDR3 length: 14 residues. Germline V gene data show CDR1 as GTSNPN and CDR2 as SVGIG (reference sequence). V lost 1 base, J lost 0 bases, and 9 bases lay in between. CDR3 loop: CAWSGSGLNTEAFF. In nucleotides, the CDR3 is TGTGCCTGGAGTGGGTCAGGGTTGAACACTGAAGCTTTCTTT.

The chain employs TRBV7-9 and TRBJ1-2; TRBD1 aligns across 8 bases. The CDR3 consists of 17 residues. Germline CDR1 SEHNR, CDR2 FQNEAQ (reference sequence). V lost 8 bases to trimming and J lost 0 bases; unmatched junction nucleotides: 14. DNA of the CDR3: TGTGCCAGCCCCCATGAGGCAGGGGGCAACTCTAACTATGGCTACACCTTC. It is translated as CASPHEAGGNSNYGYTF. The full variable domain, completed using reference TRBV7-9 and TRBJ1-2, is DTGVSQNPRHKITKRGQNVTFRCDPISEHNRLYWYRQTLGQGPEFLTYFQNEAQLEKSRLLSDRFSAERPKGSFSTLEIQRTEQGDSAMYLCASPHEAGGNSNYGYTFGSGTRLTVV.

The chain joins TRBV18 to TRBJ1-2; 7 bases align to TRBD1. Germline V gives CDR1 KGHSH, CDR2 LQKENI. The CDR3 is made up of 16 amino acids. V shed 3 bases and J 8 bases; nucleotides not matched to a gene: 15. The CDR3 spells CASSPNPGDSIYGYTF. In DNA, the CDR3 is TGTGCCAGCTCACCGAACCCCGGGGACAGCATCTACGGCTACACCTTC.

This chain connects TRBV6-5 to TRBJ1-1; D gene ambiguous. Germline V lookup: CDR1 MNHEY, CDR2 SVGAGI. There are 13 residues in the CDR3. Trimming stripped 5 bases from V and 1 base from J, with 8 bases between. CDR3 region: CASSRQENTEAFF. CDR3 coding DNA: TGTGCCAGCAGTCGACAAGAGAACACTGAAGCTTTCTTT.

The V gene is TRBV7-2, the J gene TRBJ2-3; 8 bases map to TRBD1. V lost 5 bases and J lost 5; bases outside the gene matches: 9. The germline V gene has CDR1 SGHTA and CDR2 FQGNSA. This CDR3 contains 15 residues. As DNA, the CDR3 is TGTGCCAGCAGCCCCAGGGACAGGTCTCGAGATACGCAGTATTTT. Protein product: CASSPRDRSRDTQYF. The entire variable domain, with the rest obtained from reference TRBV7-2 and TRBJ2-3, is as follows: GAGVSQSPSNKVTEKGKDVELRCDPISGHTALYWYRQSLGQGLEFLIYFQGNSAPDKSGLPSDRFSAERTGGSVSTLTIQRTQQEDSAVYLCASSPRDRSRDTQYFGPGTRLTVL.

The chain carries TRBV9 and TRBJ2-7; weak D call: TRBD2 (6 bases). Deletions cut 5 bases from V and 2 bases from J, with 14 bases between. The CDR3 runs to 14 residues. Looked up from germline, CDR1 is SGDLS and CDR2 is YYNGEE. CDR3 in amino acids: CASSRGGETYEQYF. The CDR3 nucleotides read TGTGCCAGCAGTCGTGGCGGGGAAACCTACGAGCAGTACTTC.

This chain joins TRBV6-1 and TRBJ1-2, with a possible D match to TRBD1 (6 bases). Germline V gives CDR1 MNHNS, CDR2 SASEGT. CDR3 length equals 13 residues. With 8 bases removed from V and 2 bases from J, the gap between germline ends came to 12 bases. This chain's CDR3 is CASRTDPNYGYTF. The DNA of the CDR3 is TGTGCCAGCCGGACAGACCCGAACTATGGCTACACCTTC.

The chain combines TRBV5-1 with TRBJ2-2; possible D gene TRBD1, 6 bases. CDR1 and CDR2 (germline): SGHRS, YFSETQ. The V end lost 1 base, the J end lost 0 bases, and 13 bases lay between the germline ends. The CDR3 consists of 17 residues. CDR3 amino acids: CASSLTRDTSNTGELFF. CDR3 bases: TGCGCCAGCAGCTTGACACGGGACACCTCGAACACCGGGGAGCTGTTTTTT.

The chain links TRBV7-2 to TRBJ1-1; perhaps TRBD1 as D (5 bases). CDR1 and CDR2 from the germline V gene are SGHTA and FQGNSA. V lost 3 bases and J lost 5, with 16 bases in between. There are 15 residues in the CDR3. CDR3: CASSFGGKGRTEAFF. The CDR3 DNA follows: TGTGCCAGCAGCTTCGGGGGAAAGGGAAGGACTGAAGCTTTCTTT.

The V and J genes are TRBV7-6 and TRBJ2-2, with no clear D. Trimming took off 2 bases at V and 2 bases at J, with 6 bases between the two ends. CDR1 and CDR2 from the germline V gene are SGHVS and FNYEAQ. The CDR3 covers 14 residues. The CDR3 sequence: CASSLSVNTGELFF. The CDR3 DNA is TGTGCCAGCAGCTTATCAGTTAACACCGGGGAGCTGTTTTTT.